This T cell receptor (beta chain) was sequenced in a study of cytomegalovirus exposure and HLA in healthy donors. Study summary: Prior work identified 120 million or so unique TCR beta sequences in about 179 million T cells. Study findings and constraints: Some V segments, TRBV6-2 and TRBV6-3 among them, were indistinguishable and were therefore excluded. Evidence from a later analysis indicated that most CMV-associated TCR beta chains looked HLA-restricted. Some TCR beta chains (roughly 160 of them) were listed as cytomegalovirus-associated.

The PCR was carried out with 60 Vbeta primers and 13 Jbeta primers. Clones were sequenced by immunoSEQ multiplex PCR, and TCRdb holds only the in-frame ones, with some missing. The sample shows some 100,000 clones, just under 75% of them seen only once. Notes on this clone: Antigen: not known.

The CDR3 extends over 16 amino acids. With 0 bases removed from V and 5 bases from J, the gap between germline ends came to 14 bases. The germline V gene encodes CDR1 LNHDA and CDR2 SQIVND (reference sequence). The chain couples TRBV19 to TRBJ1-5; D gene ambiguous. This sequence originates from a human donor in good health. The sequencing sample was made of PBMCs. This CDR3 is CASSIDRRFPDQPQHF. In DNA, the CDR3 is TGTGCCAGTAGTATAGATCGCAGGTTCCCGGATCAGCCCCAGCATTTT.